The entry below describes one TCR beta chain. Seattle's enrolled individuals joined amid active infection and were then monitored longitudinally. This CDR3 is 20 amino acids long. CDR1 is LGHDT, CDR2 YNNKEL, per germline (reference sequence). V was pared by 5 bases and J by 2 bases, with 27 bases between. The sample is drawn from a study of blood T cell repertoires in COVID-19. Original methodology: Reference gene primer amplification in the assay estimated nucleated cell counts. Only in-frame clones appear in the TCRdb table, and some are missing; sequencing was by immunoSEQ multiplex PCR. Clonal size and the V and J genes are those of that table, whereas D and trimming came from the DNA. In the table there are more than 85,000 clones, 92% of which are singletons.

The chain joins TRBV3-1 (or the pseudogene TRBV3-2) to TRBJ1-4; D might be TRBD1 (6 bases). This TCR was sampled from a woman aged 50 to 65 with COVID-19, enrolled during active disease. The sequenced material came from peripheral blood. The CDR3 DNA is TGTGCCAGCAGCTCTGGGGTAACACCGGGACACCTCGCCACTAATGAAAAACTGTTTTTT. This gives the protein CASSSGVTPGHLATNEKLFF.